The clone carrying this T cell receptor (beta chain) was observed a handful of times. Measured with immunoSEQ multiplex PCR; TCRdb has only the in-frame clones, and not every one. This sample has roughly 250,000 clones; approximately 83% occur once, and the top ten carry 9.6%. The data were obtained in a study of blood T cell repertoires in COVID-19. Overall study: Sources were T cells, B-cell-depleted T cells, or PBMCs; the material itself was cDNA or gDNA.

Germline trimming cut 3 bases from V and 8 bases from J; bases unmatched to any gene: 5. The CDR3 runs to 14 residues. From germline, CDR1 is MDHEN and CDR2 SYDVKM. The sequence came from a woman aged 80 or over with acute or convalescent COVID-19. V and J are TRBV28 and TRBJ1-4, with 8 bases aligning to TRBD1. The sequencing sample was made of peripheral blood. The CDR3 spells CASSFSRGLEKLFF. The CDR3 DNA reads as TGTGCCAGCAGTTTTAGCAGGGGGCTCGAAAAACTGTTTTTT.